The 24 T cell receptor beta chains reported below all come from one sample, sequenced in a study of T cell changes during pregnancy in multiple sclerosis. The repertoire was sequenced with immunoSEQ multiplex PCR; TCRdb's copy has only in-frame clones and lacks some. Among tens of thousands of clones listed, roughly 92% were seen once. Sequencing used CD4+ T cells from peripheral blood mononuclear cells, obtained in the third trimester of pregnancy. The receptors stem from a female donor with multiple sclerosis, enrolled in a pregnancy study.

V gene TRBV5-1 combines with J gene TRBJ1-1; D remains unclear. The V end was cut by 5 bases, the J end by 4 bases, with 12 bases between. CDR1 and CDR2 (germline): SGHRS, YFSETQ. The CDR3 extends over 13 amino acids. The CDR3, as DNA: TGCGCCAGCAGTGGGCAGTTGGGCACTGAAGCTTTCTTT. Protein product: CASSGQLGTEAFF.

This chain joins TRBV7-6 and TRBJ1-3; TRBD1 is a possible D gene (5 bases). Deletions cut 4 bases from V and 3 bases from J, with 13 bases between. The CDR3 loop spans 15 amino acids. Germline CDR1 SGHVS, CDR2 FNYEAQ. CDR3 DNA: TGTGCCAGCAGCTCCGCAGGGTTGAATGGAAACACCATATATTTT. Translation gives CASSSAGLNGNTIYF.

The gene calls are TRBV11-2 and TRBJ2-1; D not certain. CDR1 is SGHAT, CDR2 FQNNGV, per germline. V was shortened by 0 bases and J by 6 bases, with 9 bases between the two germline ends. The CDR3 has 14 amino acids. The CDR3 region is CASSLDPPGNEQFF. The DNA for the CDR3 is TGTGCCAGCAGCTTAGATCCCCCCGGCAATGAGCAGTTCTTC.

The chain has TRBV15 and TRBJ1-3; 11 bases match TRBD1. Germline CDR1 is LNHNV and CDR2 is YYDKDF (reference sequence). This CDR3 is 16 amino acids long. Trimming cost V 0 bases and J 2 bases; bases outside gene matches: 0. The CDR3: CATSREGQGAGNTIYF. The CDR3, as DNA: TGTGCCACCAGCAGAGAGGGACAGGGGGCTGGAAACACCATATATTTT.

The genes are TRBV18 and TRBJ1-5, with D maybe TRBD1 (5 bases). In germline, CDR1 is KGHSH, CDR2 LQKENI. Trimming stripped 4 bases from V and 2 bases from J, with 12 bases between. The CDR3 loop spans 15 amino acids. The CDR3 region is CASSLGDRGNQPQHF. CDR3 sequence (DNA): TGTGCCAGCTCACTAGGGGATCGAGGCAATCAGCCCCAGCATTTT.

This sequence joins TRBV25-1 and TRBJ1-6; no reliable D call. The germline CDR1 and CDR2 sequences are MGHDK and SYGVNS. The V end lost 2 bases, the J end lost 9 bases, and 14 bases lay between the germline ends. This CDR3 comprises 15 residues. Here the CDR3 reads CASSEGGGPSSPLHF. Written as DNA, the CDR3 is TGTGCCAGCAGTGAAGGAGGAGGTCCTAGTTCACCCCTCCACTTT. Full variable domain (outside the CDR3, taken from reference TRBV25-1 and TRBJ1-6): EADIYQTPRYLVIGTGKKITLECSQTMGHDKMYWYQQDPGMELHLIHYSYGVNSTEKGDLSSESTVSRIRTEHFPLTLESARPSHTSQYLCASSEGGGPSSPLHFGNGTRLTVT.

This clone came up once. The chain links TRBV4-2 to TRBJ2-7; TRBD1 is a possible D gene (5 bases). The V gene's germline CDR1 is LGHNA and CDR2 YNFKEQ. V was shortened by 0 bases and J by 3 bases, with 6 bases between the two germline ends. The CDR3 totals 13 residues. The CDR3 is CASSQDRDYEQYF. The CDR3 DNA reads TGTGCCAGCAGCCAAGACAGGGACTACGAGCAGTACTTC.

This chain joins TRBV5-6 and TRBJ2-7; 11 bases match TRBD2. Germline CDR1 and CDR2: SGHDT and YYEEEE. The CDR3 covers 16 residues. V shed 4 bases, J shed 2 bases, and the junction held 8 bases outside the gene matches. CDR3: CASSRPLAGGPYEQYF. The CDR3 nucleotides read TGTGCCAGCAGCCGGCCGTTAGCGGGAGGGCCCTACGAGCAGTACTTC.

The chain joins TRBV6-5 to TRBJ1-1; unclear D gene. V was pared by 1 base and J by 1 base, with 13 bases between. CDR3 size: 16 residues. Germline loops: CDR1 MNHEY, CDR2 SVGAGI. DNA for the CDR3: TGTGCCAGCAGTTACTTCAGCCTGACTTCGAACACTGAAGCTTTCTTT. This translates into CASSYFSLTSNTEAFF.

The chain uses TRBV7-9 and TRBJ1-4, with D possibly being TRBD1 (5 bases). V lost 5 bases and J lost 0, with 10 bases in between. CDR1 SEHNR and CDR2 FQNEAQ come from the germline V gene (reference sequence). The CDR3 runs 15 residues. This CDR3 is CASSVMTATNEKLFF. CDR3 sequence (DNA): TGTGCCAGCAGCGTCATGACAGCAACTAATGAAAAACTGTTTTTT.

The V gene is TRBV2, the J gene TRBJ2-5; 11 bases agree with TRBD2. The V and J ends lost 1 base and 4 bases, in that order; junction bases with no gene match: 5. Germline V gives CDR1 SNHLY, CDR2 FYNNEI. The CDR3 length is 16 residues. The CDR3 loop is CASSEEVAGGRETQYF. CDR3 DNA sequence: TGTGCCAGCAGTGAAGAGGTAGCGGGGGGGCGAGAGACCCAGTACTTC.

The rearrangement links TRBV5-1 to TRBJ1-1, with a tentative D call TRBD1 (6 bases). CDR3 length: 15 residues. Germline V CDR1 and CDR2: SGHRS, YFSETQ. Trimming removed 3 bases from V and 5 bases from J, with 17 bases in between. The chain's CDR3 is CASSYSGAGGTEAFF. DNA for the CDR3: TGCGCCAGCAGCTACTCAGGGGCAGGAGGTACTGAAGCTTTCTTT.

This rearrangement joins TRBV9 to TRBJ2-2, with 8 positions matching TRBD1. Trimming at V came to 2 bases and at J to 2 bases, leaving 5 bases not matched to a gene. The CDR3 length is 16 residues. Germline CDR1 is SGDLS and CDR2 is YYNGEE. The CDR3 sequence: CASSVQTGANTGELFF. Here the CDR3 DNA reads TGTGCCAGCAGCGTCCAGACAGGGGCAAACACCGGGGAGCTGTTTTTT.

The chain uses TRBV2 and TRBJ1-2, with 7 bases identical to TRBD1. CDR1 and CDR2 from the germline V gene are SNHLY and FYNNEI. Trimming at V came to 6 bases and at J to 0 bases, leaving 7 bases not matched to a gene. The CDR3 sequence is 15 residues long. The DNA for the CDR3 is TGTGCCAGCAGAAAAGAGGGGGCATCTAACTATGGCTACACCTTC. This gives the protein CASRKEGASNYGYTF.

This rearrangement joins TRBV19 to TRBJ1-5; the D is unclear. V was cut by 5 bases and J by 0 bases, with 14 bases left in between. This CDR3 contains 16 residues. Germline assignment: CDR1 LNHDA and CDR2 SQIVND (reference sequence). CDR3 region: CASSARQQSSNQPQHF. The CDR3 DNA follows: TGTGCCAGTAGTGCAAGACAACAGAGTAGCAATCAGCCCCAGCATTTT.

The CDR3 loop reads CSARDRLEQYF. The CDR3 region has the DNA TGCAGTGCTAGAGATCGTCTAGAGCAGTACTTC. This rearrangement joins TRBV20-1 to TRBJ2-7, with D uncertain. The CDR3 is 11 amino acids. The V and J ends lost 0 bases and 7 bases respectively, with 7 bases between them. CDR1 DFQATT and CDR2 SNEGSKA come from the germline V gene (reference sequence).

This clone was detected once. The chain uses TRBV9 and TRBJ2-6; D remains unclear. Germline CDR1 SGDLS, CDR2 YYNGEE. This CDR3 region has 14 residues. Trimming left V 2 bases short and J 0 bases short, with 3 bases between. The CDR3 loop reads CASSVISGANVLTF. The CDR3, as DNA: TGTGCCAGCAGCGTTATCTCTGGGGCCAACGTCCTGACTTTC.

The V call is TRBV7-2, the J call TRBJ1-6; D is possibly TRBD1 (6 bases). V lost 5 bases to trimming and J lost 5 bases, with 16 bases between them. Germline CDR1 and CDR2: SGHTA and FQGNSA. The length of the CDR3 is 16 residues. The CDR3 coding sequence is TGTGCCAGCAGCCTGCGGACAGTCCCAAATAATTCACCCCTCCACTTT. It is translated as CASSLRTVPNNSPLHF.

The genes are TRBV15 and TRBJ2-1, with a possible D match to TRBD2 (6 bases). The CDR3 length is 17 residues. V shed 3 bases and J shed 1 base, with 16 bases lying between them. The germline CDR1 and CDR2 sequences are LNHNV and YYDKDF (reference sequence). The CDR3 bases are TGTGCCACCAGCAGGGGAGTAGCGGATATATCCTACAATGAGCAGTTCTTC. It is translated as CATSRGVADISYNEQFF.

This chain connects TRBV15 to TRBJ1-1; D gene unclear. The germline gives CDR1 LNHNV, CDR2 YYDKDF (reference sequence). The CDR3 consists of 16 residues. The V gene lost 0 bases and the J gene lost 3 bases, with 14 bases spanning the gap. This CDR3 is CATSRDRSRADTEAFF. In DNA, the CDR3 is TGTGCCACCAGCAGAGATAGGTCGAGGGCGGACACTGAAGCTTTCTTT.

In regard to this clone: Additional DNA sequences in this sample encode the identical CDR3. V and J are TRBV30 and TRBJ1-5, with D unresolved. The germline V gene has CDR1 GTSNPN and CDR2 SVGIG (reference sequence). The V end was cut by 1 base, the J end by 4 bases, with 8 bases between. The CDR3 totals 13 residues. For the CDR3, the DNA is TGTGCCTGGAGTGCTGGAGGGAATCAGCCCCAGCATTTT. Amino acids: CAWSAGGNQPQHF.

The rearrangement links TRBV6-5 to TRBJ1-2; D may be TRBD1 (6 bases). Germline V lookup: CDR1 MNHEY, CDR2 SVGAGI. This CDR3 contains 13 residues. With 4 bases removed from V and 5 bases from J, the gap between germline ends came to 11 bases. Here the CDR3 reads CASSSGGGYGYTF. DNA for the CDR3: TGTGCCAGCAGTTCGGGGGGCGGTTATGGCTACACCTTC.

The chain links TRBV30 to TRBJ2-3; a possible D gene is TRBD1 (5 bases). Germline CDR1 GTSNPN, CDR2 SVGIG (reference sequence). Deletions cut 3 bases from V and 3 bases from J, with 7 bases between. The CDR3 has 12 amino acids. As DNA, the CDR3 is TGTGCCTGGAGCCCAGGGACAGATACGCAGTATTTT. Residues: CAWSPGTDTQYF.

This clone was seen a handful of times. V is TRBV19 and J is TRBJ2-2; D remains ambiguous. The CDR3 extends over 11 amino acids. The germline V gene encodes CDR1 LNHDA and CDR2 SQIVND (reference sequence). With 7 bases removed from V and 6 bases from J, the gap between germline ends came to 6 bases. The CDR3 sequence is CASNRAGELFF. The CDR3 nucleotides read TGTGCCAGTAATAGAGCCGGGGAGCTGTTTTTT.